This T cell receptor (beta chain) stems from a study of high-grade serous ovarian cancer treatment subgroups. To note about this clone: Its antigen remains unknown. Additional DNA sequences in this sample encode the identical CDR3.

The CDR3 totals 12 residues. Trimming took 0 bases from V and 8 from J, leaving 7 bases between them. Germline CDR1 and CDR2: MNHEY and SVGAGI. The repertoire was sequenced with immunoSEQ multiplex PCR; TCRdb's copy has only in-frame clones and lacks some. The sample carries some 5,700 clones, 66% recorded once. Study results and limitations: Clonal relatedness tracked neoantigen level, and by trend copy number and mutation load. Tumors within one patient showed repertoire similarity of 0.11 to 0.79. These tumor repertoires lack spatial information from bulk sequencing.

Tumor samples were taken before definitive surgery or chemotherapy. This receptor was identified in a human donor with high-grade serous ovarian cancer. J is TRBJ1-1 and V is TRBV6-5; D possibly corresponds to TRBD1 (6 bases). Sequencing input: tumor tissue. The CDR3 reads CASSYSTGEAFF. The CDR3 DNA sequence: TGTGCCAGCAGTTACTCGACAGGAGAAGCTTTCTTT.